This T cell receptor (beta chain) stems from a study of response to subunit inactivated influenza vaccine. On this clonotype: What it recognizes is unknown.

TCRdb re-derived calls from the RT-PCR reads in MiXCR, one entry per CDR3 protein. The data show hundreds of thousands of distinct CDR3 sequences, approximately 14% seen once. Overall study results and limits: Authors suggested each seasonal flu vaccination may recruit only limited numbers of new T cells.

Germline CDR1 and CDR2: SGHTA and FQGNSA. This CDR3 region has 13 residues. Trimming shortened V by 1 base and J by 9 bases, and 10 bases separated the two germline ends. The source material was PBMCs from blood, sampled approximately 13 days after vaccination. This chain links TRBV7-2 with TRBJ2-1, with unresolved D. This receptor was identified in a man aged 50-60 years who received an inactivated influenza vaccine. CDR3 DNA sequence: TGTGCCAGCAGCTTAGAATCGGTCACTGAGCAGTTCTTC. It is translated as CASSLESVTEQFF.